This T cell receptor (beta chain) was observed in a study of blood T cells in healthy people across ages. Notes on the study in general: Whereas aged donors had fewer naive CD4+ cells, long-lived donors had more of them and higher diversity.

Germline V lookup: CDR1 ENHRY, CDR2 SYGVKD. Losses at the gene ends were 2 bases for V and 4 bases for J; bases not matched to a gene: 5. This CDR3 is 17 amino acids long. Concerning this clonotype itself: Its cognate antigen is unknown.

Through a sample-barcoded 5' primer and a J-beta primer mix, a second PCR was run for roughly 6 to 12 cycles. TCRdb recomputed calls from the 5' RACE reads with MiXCR, one row per CDR3 protein. The table has more than 450,000 distinct CDR3 sequences, about 29% seen once. The same data also contributed to another study, on T cells of mothers and their children. From that study: Relative to unrelated pairs, biologically related mother-child dyads exhibited marginally greater, non-significant overlap.

The sequence derives from a boy younger than 10 in good health. V is TRBV10-3 and J is TRBJ2-2; 12 bases line up with TRBD2. Material for sequencing was blood. Here the CDR3 DNA reads TGTGCCATCAGTGAGGGACTAGCGGGAAGGGGCACCGGGGAGCTGTTTTTT. Translation gives CAISEGLAGRGTGELFF.